This T cell receptor (beta chain) was sequenced during a study of blood T cell repertoires in COVID-19. The authors' processing: Amplification from reference gene primers served as the basis for estimated nucleated cell counts. Measured with immunoSEQ multiplex PCR; TCRdb has only the in-frame clones, and not every one. V and J calls and clone size are as listed in that table; D and trimming were resolved from the DNA. The sample has tens of thousands of clones, 55% to 70% seen once. This CDR3 is built from 16 residues. Losses at the gene ends were 7 bases for V and 2 bases for J; bases not matched to a gene: 10. Germline V lookup: CDR1 SGHKS, CDR2 YYEKEE (reference sequence). This clone came up a few times.

This sequence originates from a woman in her 70s with acute or convalescent COVID-19. The sequenced material came from peripheral blood. This chain connects TRBV5-5 to TRBJ2-3, with 10 nucleotides matching TRBD1. CDR3 region: CASHRGTGDLTDTQYF. The CDR3 DNA reads as TGTGCCAGCCACCGCGGGACAGGGGACCTCACAGATACGCAGTATTTT.